Following are 13 T cell receptor beta chains from one sample sequenced in a study of blood T cell repertoires in COVID-19. Assay used: immunoSEQ multiplex PCR; TCRdb lists only in-frame clones, some missing. Among 250,000 or so clones listed, around 90% were seen once. The sequenced sample consisted of peripheral blood. These receptors were collected from a man aged 30 to 39 with COVID-19, enrolled during active disease.

This chain connects TRBV21-1 to TRBJ2-7; the table's D call, TRBD2, was not checked against the DNA. TRBV21-1 is reported as a pseudogene. The CDR3 is 15 amino acids. The CDR3 protein is CASSNGLQTGYEQYF. CDR3 nucleotide sequence: TGTGCCAGCAGCAACGGACTTCAAACGGGGTACGAGCAGTACTTC.

The chain recombines TRBV5-1 with TRBJ2-7; TRBD1 is a possible D gene (6 bases). Germline assignment: CDR1 SGHRS and CDR2 YFSETQ. Trimming cost V 1 base and J 5 bases, with 16 bases left between them. The CDR3 consists of 15 residues. Here the CDR3 reads CASSLSPGDQDEQYF. The CDR3, as DNA: TGCGCCAGCAGCTTGTCACCAGGGGATCAGGACGAGCAGTACTTC.

The genes are TRBV19 and TRBJ2-5, with 11 bases aligning to TRBD2. This CDR3 spans 18 amino acids. The V gene end was trimmed by 4 bases and the J gene end by 0 bases; junction bases not matched to a gene: 10. Germline CDR1 is LNHDA and CDR2 is SQIVND (reference sequence). CDR3 sequence reads: CASSKGLAGGRYQETQYF. In nucleotides, the CDR3 is TGTGCCAGTAGTAAGGGGCTAGCGGGGGGTCGGTACCAAGAGACCCAGTACTTC.

The V and J genes are TRBV19 and TRBJ2-1; 10 bases agree with TRBD2. The V segment lost 4 bases and the J segment 8 bases; nucleotides outside the gene matches: 11. CDR3 length: 16 residues. CDR1 is LNHDA and CDR2 is SQIVND in the germline V gene (reference sequence). CDR3 bases: TGTGCCAGTAGTACGTTGGAACAGCGGGGGGGTTATGAGCAGTTCTTC. This encodes CASSTLEQRGGYEQFF.

The genes are TRBV5-1 and TRBJ2-3; perhaps TRBD2 as D (6 bases). V lost 0 bases and J lost 3, with 14 bases in between. Germline V gene lookup returns CDR1 SGHRS and CDR2 YFSETQ. The CDR3 is 16 amino acids. The CDR3, as DNA: TGCGCCAGCAGCTTGGGTCGGGGGTCAGGGACAGATACGCAGTATTTT. This codes for CASSLGRGSGTDTQYF.

This sequence joins TRBV10-2 and TRBJ1-5; 8 nucleotides line up with TRBD1. This CDR3 has 14 amino acids. V lost 8 bases and J lost 3; bases outside the gene matches: 6. Germline CDR1 WSHSY, CDR2 SAAADI. CDR3 in amino acids: CASGSTGDNQPQHF. For the CDR3, the DNA is TGCGCCAGCGGATCGACAGGGGACAATCAGCCCCAGCATTTT.

The chain carries TRBV21-1 and TRBJ1-2; the tabulated D call, TRBD1, remains unverified against the DNA. TRBV21-1 is a listed pseudogene. There are 15 residues in the CDR3. The CDR3 here is CASSKEGQPNYGYTF. As DNA, the CDR3 is TGTGCCAGCAGCAAAGAAGGACAGCCTAACTATGGCTACACCTTC.

The gene calls are TRBV3-1 (or the pseudogene TRBV3-2) and TRBJ2-3, with 11 bases fitting TRBD2. The CDR3 consists of 17 residues. The V and J ends lost 3 bases and 0 bases, in that order; junction bases with no gene match: 5. The germline V gene has CDR1 LGHDT and CDR2 YNNKEL (reference sequence). The CDR3 region is CASSHRIAGGSTDTQYF. The CDR3 DNA reads TGTGCCAGCAGCCATAGGATAGCGGGGGGGAGCACAGATACGCAGTATTTT.

The chain combines TRBV4-1 with TRBJ1-2; D remains unclear. Trimming took off 0 bases at V and 4 bases at J, with 9 bases between the two ends. This CDR3 contains 14 residues. CDR1 MGHRA and CDR2 YSYEKL come from the germline V gene. CDR3 coding DNA: TGCGCCAGCAGCCAAGAGAACAGCTTCTATGGCTACACCTTC. It translates to CASSQENSFYGYTF.

In this sample, this clone turned up once. The chain employs TRBV3-1 (or the pseudogene TRBV3-2) and TRBJ1-4; TRBD1 aligns across 8 bases. The CDR3 totals 16 residues. Germline V gives CDR1 LGHDT, CDR2 YNNKEL (reference sequence). With 4 bases clipped from V and 8 bases from J, the junction kept 12 bases outside the gene matches. The CDR3 DNA reads as TGTGCCAGCAGCCCTGCCGGACAGGGCGTGAACGAAAAACTGTTTTTT. It specifies CASSPAGQGVNEKLFF.

This chain uses TRBV6-5 with TRBJ2-7; 10 nucleotides agree with TRBD2. The CDR3 spans 15 residues. V shed 5 bases and J 1 base; nucleotides not matched to a gene: 5. Germline V gene sequence: CDR1 MNHEY, CDR2 SVGAGI. DNA for the CDR3: TGTGCCAGCAGTCAGGAGCGGGGGGGATCCTACGAGCAGTACTTC. It specifies CASSQERGGSYEQYF.

This chain links TRBV19 with TRBJ1-1; 10 bases fit TRBD1. Per germline, CDR1 LNHDA and CDR2 SQIVND (reference sequence). The CDR3 totals 16 residues. J gave up 5 bases and V 4 bases, and 10 bases lay outside the gene matches. The CDR3 nucleotides read TGTGCCAGTAGTACAGGGACAGGGGCAGAAGGGACTGAAGCTTTCTTT. Protein sequence: CASSTGTGAEGTEAFF.

This chain connects TRBV6-5 to TRBJ1-1; no clear D gene. The CDR3 runs 15 residues. Germline V gives CDR1 MNHEY, CDR2 SVGAGI. V was pared by 6 bases and J by 2 bases, with 16 bases between. The CDR3: CASRPPKLVNTEAFF. The CDR3 DNA is TGTGCCAGCAGGCCCCCGAAGCTGGTAAACACTGAAGCTTTCTTT.